This T cell receptor beta chain is drawn from a study of human T cells and chemical hapten exposure. About the research overall: On roughly 2 cm by roughly 2 cm of upper inner arm skin, sensitization was performed with 2% DPC.

Trimming took off 6 bases at V and 8 bases at J, with 16 bases between the two ends. The CDR3 runs to 13 residues. Germline CDR1 and CDR2: MDHEN and SYDVKM. Time point specified: patch test 3, about 24 weeks after DPC sensitization. Specified treatment: therapeutic diphenylcyclopropenone sensitization with weekly scalp DPC. Each CDR3 protein is one row after TCRdb ran MiXCR on the RACE reads. The sample comprises 82,000 or so distinct CDR3 sequences, 13% of which are singletons, and approximately 5.2% rests with the top ten. Whole-study findings and limits: The donor cohort had alopecia, so its immune response may not match that of healthy people.

Turning to this clonotype: The target antigen is unknown.

The chain is built from TRBV28 and TRBJ1-2, with D possibly TRBD1 on 6 matching bases. The sample in question was whole blood, obtained in connection with sensitization to the hapten diphenylcyclopropenone (DPC). The clonotype was recovered from a woman aged 45-65 years with alopecia areata. Some clones in this sample may be carry-over from other donors' samples. The CDR3 nucleotides are TGTGCCAGCAGATTACGTCCAGGGGCCGGCTACACCTTC. This translates into CASRLRPGAGYTF.